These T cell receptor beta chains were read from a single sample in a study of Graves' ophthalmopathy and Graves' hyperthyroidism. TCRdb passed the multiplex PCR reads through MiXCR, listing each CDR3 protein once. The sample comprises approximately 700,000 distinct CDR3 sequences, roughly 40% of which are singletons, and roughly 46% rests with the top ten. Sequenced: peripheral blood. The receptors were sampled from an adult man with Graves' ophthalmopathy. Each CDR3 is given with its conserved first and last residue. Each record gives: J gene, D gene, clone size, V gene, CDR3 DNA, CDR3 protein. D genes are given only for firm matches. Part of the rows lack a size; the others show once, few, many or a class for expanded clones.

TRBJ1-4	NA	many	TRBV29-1	TGCAGCGTTGGGCAGCGTAATGAAAAACTGTTTTTT	CSVGQRNEKLFF
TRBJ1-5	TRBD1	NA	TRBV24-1	TGTGCCACCCAACGGACAGGGGATCAGCCCCAGCATTTT	CATQRTGDQPQHF
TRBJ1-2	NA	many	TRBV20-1	TGCAGTGCCCTTCCGGCCAGGGAGTACACCTTC	CSALPAREYTF
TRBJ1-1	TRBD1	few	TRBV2	TGTGCCTGGAGTCCGGGACAGGGCACTGAAGCTTTCTTT	CAWSPGQGTEAFF
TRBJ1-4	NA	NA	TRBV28	TGTGCCAGCAGTGAAGGGAAAAATGAAAAACTGTTTTTT	CASSEGKNEKLFF
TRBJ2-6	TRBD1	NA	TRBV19	TGTGCCAGTAGTTCCCAGGGGGTGTCTGGGGCCAACGTCCTGACTTTC	CASSSQGVSGANVLTF
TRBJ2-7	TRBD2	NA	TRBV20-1	TGCAGTGCTAGAAGTACTAGCGGGAGTGATGATTACGAGCAGTACTTC	CSARSTSGSDDYEQYF
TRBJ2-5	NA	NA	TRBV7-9	TGTGCCGGCAGCACCAGGGAGACCCAGTACTTC	CAGSTRETQYF
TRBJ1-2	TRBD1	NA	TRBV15	TGTGCCACCAGCAGAGTGAGGCGGGACAGGGGCTTTGTTGGCTACACCTTC	CATSRVRRDRGFVGYTF
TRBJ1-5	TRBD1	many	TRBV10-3	TGTGCCATCAGTGAGAGCGGGACAGGGCGGCGGGGCAGCAATCAGCCCCAGCATTTT	CAISESGTGRRGSNQPQHF
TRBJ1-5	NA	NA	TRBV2	TGTGCCACCTCTGGACGGATCATTCAGCCCCAGCATTTT	CATSGRIIQPQHF
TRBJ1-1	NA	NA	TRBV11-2	TGTGCCAGCAGCTTGGCCGACAGAATTGAAGCTTTCTTT	CASSLADRIEAFF